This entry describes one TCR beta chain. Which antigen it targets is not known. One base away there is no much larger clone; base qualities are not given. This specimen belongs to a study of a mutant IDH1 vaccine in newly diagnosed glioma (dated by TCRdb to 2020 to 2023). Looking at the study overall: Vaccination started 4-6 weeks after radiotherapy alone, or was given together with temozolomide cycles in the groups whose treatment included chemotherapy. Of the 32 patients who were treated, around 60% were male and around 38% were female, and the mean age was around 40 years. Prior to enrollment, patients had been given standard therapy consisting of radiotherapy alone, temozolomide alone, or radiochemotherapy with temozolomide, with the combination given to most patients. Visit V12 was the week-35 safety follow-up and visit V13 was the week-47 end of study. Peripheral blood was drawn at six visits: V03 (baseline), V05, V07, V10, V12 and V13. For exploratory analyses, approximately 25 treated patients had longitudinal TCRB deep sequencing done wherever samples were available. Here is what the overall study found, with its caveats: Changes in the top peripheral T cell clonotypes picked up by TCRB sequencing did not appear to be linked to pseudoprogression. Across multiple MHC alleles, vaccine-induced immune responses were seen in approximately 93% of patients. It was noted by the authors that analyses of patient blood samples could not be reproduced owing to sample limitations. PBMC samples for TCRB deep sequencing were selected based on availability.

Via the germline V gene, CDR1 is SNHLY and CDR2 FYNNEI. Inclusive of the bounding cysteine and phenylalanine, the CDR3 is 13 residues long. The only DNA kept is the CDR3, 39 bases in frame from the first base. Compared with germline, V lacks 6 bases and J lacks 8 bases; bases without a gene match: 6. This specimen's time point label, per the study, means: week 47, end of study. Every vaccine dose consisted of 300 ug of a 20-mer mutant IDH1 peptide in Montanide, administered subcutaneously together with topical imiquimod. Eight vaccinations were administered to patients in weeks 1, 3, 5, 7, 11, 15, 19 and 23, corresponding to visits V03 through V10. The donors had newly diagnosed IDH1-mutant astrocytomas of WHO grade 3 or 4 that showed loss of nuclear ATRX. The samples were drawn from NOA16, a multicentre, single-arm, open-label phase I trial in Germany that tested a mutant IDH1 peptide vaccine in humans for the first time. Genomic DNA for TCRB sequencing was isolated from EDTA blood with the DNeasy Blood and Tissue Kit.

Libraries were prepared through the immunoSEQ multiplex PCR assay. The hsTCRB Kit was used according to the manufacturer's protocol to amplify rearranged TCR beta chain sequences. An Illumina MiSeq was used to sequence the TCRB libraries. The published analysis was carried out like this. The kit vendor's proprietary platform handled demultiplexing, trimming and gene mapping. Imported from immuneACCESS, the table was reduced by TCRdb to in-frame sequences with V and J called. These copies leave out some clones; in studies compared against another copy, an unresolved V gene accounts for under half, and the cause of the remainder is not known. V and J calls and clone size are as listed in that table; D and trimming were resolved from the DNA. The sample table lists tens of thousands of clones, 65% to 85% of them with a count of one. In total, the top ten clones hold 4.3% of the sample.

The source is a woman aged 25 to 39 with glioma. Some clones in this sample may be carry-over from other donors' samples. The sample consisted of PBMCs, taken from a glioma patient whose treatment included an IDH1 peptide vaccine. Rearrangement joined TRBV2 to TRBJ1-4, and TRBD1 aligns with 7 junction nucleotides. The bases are TGTGCCAGCAGACGACAGGGAACGGAAAAACTGTTTTTT. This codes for CASRRQGTEKLFF.